This T cell receptor (beta chain) was retrieved from a study of shared clonotypes between healthy human individuals. Original analysis: For the immunoSEQ data, sequences were junction-only without quality scores, so filtering differed. Sequenced by immunoSEQ multiplex PCR; TCRdb stores in-frame clones only, minus some. Clone size and the V and J calls come from that table; the DNA yielded D and trimming. This table holds about a million clones, roughly 72% found once. Germline trimming cut 3 bases from V and 0 bases from J; bases unmatched to any gene: 7. CDR1 SEHNR and CDR2 FQNEAQ come from the germline V gene (reference sequence). The CDR3 consists of 17 residues. The study's findings and limits: Genetic and exposure-history diversity was limited by the few donors. Relative to clonotypes present in all four donors, those not shared had lower generation probabilities.

Details on this clone: Its target is unknown.

The TCR was taken from a man between 18 and 35 years old in good health. What was sequenced was memory CD4+ T cells sorted from blood. Subset meaning: CD45RA-negative fraction. The chain combines TRBV7-9 with TRBJ2-2; the match to TRBD1 covers 7 bases. CDR3 in amino acids: CASSFGPGTANTGELFF. The CDR3 DNA reads TGTGCCAGCAGCTTCGGCCCTGGGACAGCGAACACCGGGGAGCTGTTTTTT.